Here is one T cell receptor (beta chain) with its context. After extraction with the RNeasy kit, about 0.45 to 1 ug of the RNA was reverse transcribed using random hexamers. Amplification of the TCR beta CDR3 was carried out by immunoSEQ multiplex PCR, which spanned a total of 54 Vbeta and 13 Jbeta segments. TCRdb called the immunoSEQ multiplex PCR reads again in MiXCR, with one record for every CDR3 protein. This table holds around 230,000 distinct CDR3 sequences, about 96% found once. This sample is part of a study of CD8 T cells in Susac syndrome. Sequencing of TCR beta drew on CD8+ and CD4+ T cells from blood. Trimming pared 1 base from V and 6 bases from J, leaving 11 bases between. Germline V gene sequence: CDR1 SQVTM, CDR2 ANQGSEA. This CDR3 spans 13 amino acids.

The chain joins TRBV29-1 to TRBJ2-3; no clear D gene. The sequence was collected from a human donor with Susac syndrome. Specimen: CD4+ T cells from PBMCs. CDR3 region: CSVEGRLADTQYF. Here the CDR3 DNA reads TGCAGCGTTGAAGGTAGACTTGCCGATACGCAGTATTTT.